This paragraph covers one T cell receptor beta chain sequence. Antigen specificity is unknown. This entry belongs to a study of OX40 agonist ivuxolimab in advanced cancers. Study observations and caveats: The study found that CD8+ T cells averaged more expanded clones than CD4+.

The germline gives CDR1 MNHEY, CDR2 SVGAGI. Trimming removed 2 bases from V and 2 bases from J, with 6 bases in between. The CDR3 is 13 amino acids. Using immunoSEQ multiplex PCR, the repertoire was profiled, and TCRdb retains in-frame clones only, with some absent. The data hold roughly 60,000 clones, with roughly 84% observed a single time. The receptor was derived from an adult with an advanced solid tumor such as melanoma, head and neck, liver or kidney cancer. The V gene is TRBV6-5, the J gene TRBJ1-1, with D hard to call. The sequenced sample was CD4+ or CD8+ T cells sorted from blood, obtained in a trial of the OX40 agonist ivuxolimab. The CDR3 region is CASSYGFNTEAFF. CDR3 nucleotides: TGTGCCAGCAGTTACGGGTTTAACACTGAAGCTTTCTTT.